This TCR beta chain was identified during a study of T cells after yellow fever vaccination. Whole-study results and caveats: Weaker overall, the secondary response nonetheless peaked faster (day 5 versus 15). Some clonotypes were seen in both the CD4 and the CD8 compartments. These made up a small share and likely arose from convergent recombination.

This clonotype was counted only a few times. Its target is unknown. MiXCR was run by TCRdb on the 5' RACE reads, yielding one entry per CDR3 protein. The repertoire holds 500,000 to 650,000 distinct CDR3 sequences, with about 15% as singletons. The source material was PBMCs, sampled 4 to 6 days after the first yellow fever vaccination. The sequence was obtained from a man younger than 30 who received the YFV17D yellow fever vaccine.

CDR3 sequence: CASSHGSGAEKYTQYF. The CDR3 DNA reads TGTGCCAGCAGCCACGGAAGCGGGGCGGAAAAATATACGCAGTATTTT. The J gene is TRBJ2-3, the V gene TRBV3-1; 7 nucleotides line up with TRBD2. CDR1 LGHDT and CDR2 YNNKEL come from the germline V gene (reference sequence). The CDR3 is 16 residues long. V gave up 3 bases and J gave up 7 bases; unmatched junction bases: 13.